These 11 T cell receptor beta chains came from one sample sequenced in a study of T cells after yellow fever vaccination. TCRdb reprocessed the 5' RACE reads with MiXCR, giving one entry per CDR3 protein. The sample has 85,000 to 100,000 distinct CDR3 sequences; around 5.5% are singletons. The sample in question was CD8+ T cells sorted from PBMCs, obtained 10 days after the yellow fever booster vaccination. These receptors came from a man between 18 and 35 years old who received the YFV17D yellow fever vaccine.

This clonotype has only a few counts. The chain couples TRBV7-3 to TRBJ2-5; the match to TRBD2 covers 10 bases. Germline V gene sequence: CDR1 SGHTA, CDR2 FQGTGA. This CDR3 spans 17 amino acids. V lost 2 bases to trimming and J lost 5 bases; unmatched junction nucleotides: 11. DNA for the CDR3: TGTGCCAGCAGCTTAGGGCAAGCGGGGGGGCCGGGGGAGACCCAGTACTTC. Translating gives CASSLGQAGGPGETQYF.

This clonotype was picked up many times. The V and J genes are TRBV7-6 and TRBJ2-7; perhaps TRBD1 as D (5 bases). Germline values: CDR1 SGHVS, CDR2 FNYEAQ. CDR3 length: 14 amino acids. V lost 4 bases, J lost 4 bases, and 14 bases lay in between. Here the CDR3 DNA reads TGTGCCAGCAGCTCCCCGGACACTTCTTACGAGCAGTACTTC. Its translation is CASSSPDTSYEQYF.

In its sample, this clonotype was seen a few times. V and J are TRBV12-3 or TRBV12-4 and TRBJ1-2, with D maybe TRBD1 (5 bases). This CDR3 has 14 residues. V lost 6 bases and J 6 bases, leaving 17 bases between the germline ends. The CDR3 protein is CASSPVGAADGYTF. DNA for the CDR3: TGTGCCAGCAGCCCAGTTGGGGCCGCGGATGGCTACACCTTC.

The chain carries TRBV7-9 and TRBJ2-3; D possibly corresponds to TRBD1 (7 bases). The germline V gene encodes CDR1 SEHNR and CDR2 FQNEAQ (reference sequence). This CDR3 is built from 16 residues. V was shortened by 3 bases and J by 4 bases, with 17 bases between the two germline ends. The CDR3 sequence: CASSLQVEGAADTQYF. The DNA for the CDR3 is TGTGCCAGCAGCTTGCAGGTGGAGGGGGCAGCAGATACGCAGTATTTT.

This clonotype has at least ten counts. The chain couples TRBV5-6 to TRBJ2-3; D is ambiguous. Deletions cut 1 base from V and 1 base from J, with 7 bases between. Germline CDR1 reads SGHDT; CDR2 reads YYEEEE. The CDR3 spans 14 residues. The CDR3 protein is CASSLSGGTDTQYF. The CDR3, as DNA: TGTGCCAGCAGCTTGTCTGGTGGCACAGATACGCAGTATTTT.

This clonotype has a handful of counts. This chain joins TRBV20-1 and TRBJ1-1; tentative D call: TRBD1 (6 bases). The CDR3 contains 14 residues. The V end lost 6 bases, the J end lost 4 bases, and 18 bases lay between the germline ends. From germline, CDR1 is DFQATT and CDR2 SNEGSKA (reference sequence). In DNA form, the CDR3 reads TGCAGTGCGCGGACTACAGGGAGTCTCACTGAAGCTTTCTTT. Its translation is CSARTTGSLTEAFF.

This CDR3 reads CASSLDAHPYNEQFF. The CDR3 bases are TGTGCCAGCAGCTTAGACGCCCACCCCTACAATGAGCAGTTCTTC. The chain combines TRBV11-2 with TRBJ2-1; D is unclear. CDR3 length: 15 residues. With 0 bases removed from V and 2 bases from J, the gap between germline ends came to 8 bases. The germline gives CDR1 SGHAT, CDR2 FQNNGV. Drawing the rest from reference TRBV11-2 and TRBJ2-1, the complete variable domain is EAGVAQSPRYKIIEKRQSVAFWCNPISGHATLYWYQQILGQGPKLLIQFQNNGVVDDSQLPKDRFSAERLKGVDSTLKIQPAKLEDSAVYLCASSLDAHPYNEQFFGPGTRLTVL.

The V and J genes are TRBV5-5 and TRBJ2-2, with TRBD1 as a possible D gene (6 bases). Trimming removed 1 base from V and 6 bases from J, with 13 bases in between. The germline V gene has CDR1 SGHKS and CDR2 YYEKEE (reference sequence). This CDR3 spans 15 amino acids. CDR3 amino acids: CASSLYGTIPGELFF. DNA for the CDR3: TGTGCCAGCAGCTTGTATGGGACAATCCCCGGGGAGCTGTTTTTT.

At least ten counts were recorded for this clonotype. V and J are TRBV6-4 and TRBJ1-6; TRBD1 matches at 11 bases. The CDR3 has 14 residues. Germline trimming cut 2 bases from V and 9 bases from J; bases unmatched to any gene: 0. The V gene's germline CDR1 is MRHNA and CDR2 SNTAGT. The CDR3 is CASSDGTGGSPLHF. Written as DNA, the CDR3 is TGTGCCAGCAGTGACGGGACAGGGGGTTCACCCCTCCACTTT.

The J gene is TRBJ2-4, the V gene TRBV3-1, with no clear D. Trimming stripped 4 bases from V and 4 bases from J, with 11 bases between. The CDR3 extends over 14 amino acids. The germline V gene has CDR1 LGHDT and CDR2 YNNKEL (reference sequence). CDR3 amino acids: CASSLSDGKNIQYF. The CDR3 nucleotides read TGTGCCAGCAGCCTTAGTGACGGTAAAAACATTCAGTACTTC. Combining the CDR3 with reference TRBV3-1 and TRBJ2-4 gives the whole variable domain DTAVSQTPKYLVTQMGNDKSIKCEQNLGHDTMYWYKQDSKKFLKIMFSYNNKELIINETVPNRFSPKSPDKAHLNLHINSLELGDSAVYFCASSLSDGKNIQYFGAGTRLSVL.

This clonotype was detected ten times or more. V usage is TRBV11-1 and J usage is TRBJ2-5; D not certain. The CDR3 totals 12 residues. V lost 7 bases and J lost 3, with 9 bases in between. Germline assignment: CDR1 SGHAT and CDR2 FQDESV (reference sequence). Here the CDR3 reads CASTGREETQYF. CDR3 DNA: TGTGCCAGCACCGGAAGGGAAGAGACCCAGTACTTC.